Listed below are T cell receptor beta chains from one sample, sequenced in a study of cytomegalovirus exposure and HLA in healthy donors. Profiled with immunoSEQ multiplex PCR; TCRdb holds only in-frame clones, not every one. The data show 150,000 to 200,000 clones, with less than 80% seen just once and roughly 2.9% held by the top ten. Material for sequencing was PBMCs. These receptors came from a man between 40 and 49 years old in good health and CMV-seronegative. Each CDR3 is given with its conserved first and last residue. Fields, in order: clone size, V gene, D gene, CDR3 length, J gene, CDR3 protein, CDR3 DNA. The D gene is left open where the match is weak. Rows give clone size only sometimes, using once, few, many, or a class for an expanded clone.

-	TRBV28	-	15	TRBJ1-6	CASSFRTNGGSPLHF	TGTGCCAGCAGTTTTCGGACAAACGGGGGTTCACCCCTCCACTTT
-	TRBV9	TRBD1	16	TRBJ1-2	CASSTTGQGTDYGYTF	TGTGCCAGCAGCACTACCGGACAGGGGACCGACTATGGCTACACCTTC
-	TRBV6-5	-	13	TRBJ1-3	CASSRETGNTIYF	TGTGCCAGCAGTCGGGAAACTGGAAACACCATATATTTT
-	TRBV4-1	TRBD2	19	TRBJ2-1	CASSPEPGLAGEITNEQFF	TGCGCCAGCAGCCCTGAGCCGGGACTAGCGGGAGAGATTACAAATGAGCAGTTCTTC
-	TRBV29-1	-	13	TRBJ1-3	CSTTGSSGNTIYF	TGCAGCACAACAGGGAGCTCTGGAAACACCATATATTTT
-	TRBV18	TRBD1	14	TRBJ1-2	CASSPGTGDYGYTF	TGTGCCAGCTCCCCAGGGACAGGTGATTATGGCTACACCTTC
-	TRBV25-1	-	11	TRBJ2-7	CASSELREQYF	TGTGCCAGCAGTGAATTGCGCGAGCAGTACTTC
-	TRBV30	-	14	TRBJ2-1	CAWSVETGFNEQFF	TGTGCCTGGAGTGTTGAGACAGGTTTCAATGAGCAGTTCTTC
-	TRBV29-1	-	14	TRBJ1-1	CSVEVPGRVTEAFF	TGCAGCGTTGAAGTACCCGGGCGGGTCACTGAAGCTTTCTTT
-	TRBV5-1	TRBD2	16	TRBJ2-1	CASSPTTSEGYNEQFF	TGCGCCAGCAGCCCAACGACTAGCGAGGGTTACAATGAGCAGTTCTTC
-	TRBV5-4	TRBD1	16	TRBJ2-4	CASSVGQGIAKNIQYF	TGTGCCAGCAGCGTTGGACAGGGGATAGCCAAAAACATTCAGTACTTC
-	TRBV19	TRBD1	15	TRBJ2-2	CASSSRTGNTGELFF	TGTGCCAGTAGTTCAAGGACAGGGAACACCGGGGAGCTGTTTTTT
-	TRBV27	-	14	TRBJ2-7	CASSLAQGFYEQYF	TGTGCCAGCAGTTTAGCCCAGGGGTTTTACGAGCAGTACTTC
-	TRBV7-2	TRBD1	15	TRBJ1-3	CASSREGAPGNTIYF	TGTGCCAGCAGCAGAGAGGGGGCCCCTGGAAACACCATATATTTT
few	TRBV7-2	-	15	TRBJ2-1	CASSQTSLAYNEQFF	TGTGCCAGCAGCCAAACTAGTCTCGCCTACAATGAGCAGTTCTTC
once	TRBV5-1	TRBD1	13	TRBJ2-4	CARNRDSKNIQYF	TGCGCCAGGAACCGGGACAGTAAAAACATTCAGTACTTC
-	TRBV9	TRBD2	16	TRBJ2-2	CASSGSTSGRSGELFF	TGTGCCAGCAGCGGCTCCACTAGCGGGAGGAGCGGGGAGCTGTTTTTT
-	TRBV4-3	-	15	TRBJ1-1	CASSQEMAGNTEAFF	TGCGCCAGCAGCCAGGAAATGGCAGGGAACACTGAAGCTTTCTTT
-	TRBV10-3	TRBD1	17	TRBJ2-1	CAITPGQGAGIHNEQFF	TGTGCCATTACACCGGGACAGGGGGCAGGGATCCACAATGAGCAGTTCTTC
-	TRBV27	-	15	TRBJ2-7	CASGPGQSFPYEQYF	TGTGCCAGCGGGCCCGGCCAGTCCTTTCCCTACGAGCAGTACTTC
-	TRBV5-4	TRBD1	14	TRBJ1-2	CASSLVQGALGYTF	TGTGCCAGCAGCTTGGTGCAGGGGGCATTGGGCTACACCTTC
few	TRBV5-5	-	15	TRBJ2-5	CASSTYGGWQETQYF	TGTGCCAGCAGCACGTACGGAGGCTGGCAAGAGACCCAGTACTTC
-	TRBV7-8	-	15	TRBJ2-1	CASSLLQGKDNEQFF	TGTGCCAGCAGCTTATTGCAGGGGAAGGACAATGAGCAGTTCTTC
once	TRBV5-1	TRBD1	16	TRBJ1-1	CASSFGTGAYNTEAFF	TGCGCCAGCAGCTTCGGGACAGGGGCGTATAACACTGAAGCTTTCTTT
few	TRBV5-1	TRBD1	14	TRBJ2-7	CASSEQTGNHEQYF	TGCGCCAGCAGCGAGCAGACAGGGAACCACGAGCAGTACTTC
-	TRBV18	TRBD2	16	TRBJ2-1	CASSPIGTSGSNEQFF	TGTGCCAGCTCACCGATCGGGACTAGCGGGAGTAATGAGCAGTTCTTC
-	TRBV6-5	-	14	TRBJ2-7	CASSYSPQAYEQYF	TGTGCCAGCAGTTACTCCCCACAGGCCTACGAGCAGTACTTC
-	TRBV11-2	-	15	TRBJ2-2	CASSLVGQTRGELFF	TGTGCCAGCAGCTTAGTCGGACAGACACGCGGGGAGCTGTTTTTT
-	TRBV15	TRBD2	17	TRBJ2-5	CATSRDWGAGGSETQYF	TGTGCCACCAGCAGAGATTGGGGGGCGGGGGGAAGTGAGACCCAGTACTTC
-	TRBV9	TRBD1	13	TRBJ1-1	CASSARQGGEAFF	TGTGCCAGCAGCGCCCGACAGGGCGGTGAAGCTTTCTTT
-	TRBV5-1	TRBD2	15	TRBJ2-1	CASSFGTSGSNEQFF	TGCGCCAGCAGCTTCGGGACTAGCGGGAGCAATGAGCAGTTCTTC
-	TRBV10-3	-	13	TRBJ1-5	CAITGGANQPQHF	TGTGCCATCACCGGGGGGGCGAATCAGCCCCAGCATTTT
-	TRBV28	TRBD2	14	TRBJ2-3	CASSFLASGGVEYF	TGTGCCAGCAGTTTTTTGGCTAGCGGGGGGGTGGAGTATTTT
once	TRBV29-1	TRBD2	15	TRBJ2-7	CSANRGTSGNYEQYF	TGCAGCGCTAATAGGGGGACTAGCGGGAACTACGAGCAGTACTTC
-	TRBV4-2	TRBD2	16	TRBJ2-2	CASSQDSGANTGELFF	TGTGCCAGCAGCCAAGATAGCGGGGCGAACACCGGGGAGCTGTTTTTT
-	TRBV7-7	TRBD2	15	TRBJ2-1	CASSPRAGSYNEQFF	TGTGCCAGCAGCCCCAGAGCGGGGTCCTACAATGAGCAGTTCTTC
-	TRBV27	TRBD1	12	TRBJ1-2	CASGIQGKLDTF	TGTGCCAGCGGGATACAGGGGAAACTCGACACCTTC
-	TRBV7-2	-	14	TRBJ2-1	CASRARGSYNEQFF	TGTGCCAGCAGGGCCAGGGGATCCTACAATGAGCAGTTCTTC
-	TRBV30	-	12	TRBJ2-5	CASSLIGETQYF	TGTGCCTCGTCACTAATCGGAGAGACCCAGTACTTC
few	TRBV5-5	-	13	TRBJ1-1	CASSLDLNTEAFF	TGTGCCAGCAGCTTGGACTTGAACACTGAAGCTTTCTTT
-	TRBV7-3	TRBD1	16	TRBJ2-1	CASSLQTGSSYNEQFF	TGTGCCAGCAGCCTCCAGACAGGGAGCTCCTACAATGAGCAGTTCTTC
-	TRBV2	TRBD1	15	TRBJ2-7	CASSPRTGGPYEQYF	TGTGCCAGCAGCCCCCGGACAGGGGGACCCTACGAGCAGTACTTC
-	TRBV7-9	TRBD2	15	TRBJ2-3	CSSSFGAGGTDTQYF	TGTTCCAGCAGCTTCGGAGCGGGAGGCACAGATACGCAGTATTTT